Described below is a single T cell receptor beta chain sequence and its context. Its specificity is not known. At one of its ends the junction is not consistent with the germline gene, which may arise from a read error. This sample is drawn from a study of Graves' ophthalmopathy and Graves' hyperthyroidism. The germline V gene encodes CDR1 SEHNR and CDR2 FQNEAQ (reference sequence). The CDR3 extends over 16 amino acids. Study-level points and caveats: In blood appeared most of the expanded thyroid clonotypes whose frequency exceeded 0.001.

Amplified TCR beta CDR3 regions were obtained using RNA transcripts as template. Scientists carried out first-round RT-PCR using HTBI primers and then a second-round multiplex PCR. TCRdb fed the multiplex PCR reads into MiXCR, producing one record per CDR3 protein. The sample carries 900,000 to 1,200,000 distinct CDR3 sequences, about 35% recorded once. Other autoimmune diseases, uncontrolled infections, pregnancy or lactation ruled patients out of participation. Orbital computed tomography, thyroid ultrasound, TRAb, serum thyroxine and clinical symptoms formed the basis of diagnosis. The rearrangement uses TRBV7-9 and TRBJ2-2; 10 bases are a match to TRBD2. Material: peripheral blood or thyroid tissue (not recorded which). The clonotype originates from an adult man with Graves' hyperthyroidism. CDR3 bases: TGTTCCAGCAGCCCAGGACTAGCGGTGAACACCGGGGAGCTGTTTTTT. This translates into CSSSPGLAVNTGELFF.